The clone carrying this TCR beta chain was counted a few times. The CDR3 extends over 13 amino acids. The germline V and J ends were trimmed by 1 base and 5 bases, with 7 bases remaining between them. CDR1 is SGHTA and CDR2 is FQGTGA in the germline V gene. Per the original data handling: Estimates of nucleated cell counts were drawn from the amplification of reference gene primers. Profiled with immunoSEQ multiplex PCR; TCRdb holds only in-frame clones, not every one. That table furnishes V, J and clone size, whereas the DNA furnished D and trimming. The sample yields tens of thousands of clones, 80% to 90% seen once. This record belongs to a study of blood T cell repertoires in COVID-19. Study in general: From T cells, B-cell-depleted T cells, or PBMCs came the material, which was cDNA or gDNA.

This chain connects TRBV7-3 to TRBJ2-3; D unclear. Sequencing input: peripheral blood. The clonotype was recovered from a man between 65 and 80 years old with active or convalescent COVID-19. CDR3 nucleotides: TGTGCCAGCAGCTTAAGCGTGAGAGATACGCAGTATTTT. It encodes CASSLSVRDTQYF.